This TCR beta chain was sequenced during a study of cytotoxic CD8 clonotypes in ibrutinib-treated CLL. Study-wide context: After median about 71 months, around 14 stayed in remission, about twelve progressed; responses some 25 partial, 2 complete. Response sampling took place at median approximately 12 months of treatment, range 6 to 36.

The CDR3 is made up of 11 amino acids. Deletions cut 6 bases from V and 8 bases from J, with 7 bases between. Germline V gene lookup returns CDR1 MDHEN and CDR2 SYDVKM. Study outcomes and limitations: Clonality showed a rise at ibrutinib response that reversed toward baseline at progression. Different sampling times were used for sustained-remission and progressing patients.

Details on this clone: Its antigen is currently unknown.

Using immunoSEQ multiplex PCR, the repertoire was profiled, and TCRdb retains in-frame clones only, with some absent. The sample holds roughly 58,000 clones; 54% are singletons and the top ten take roughly a quarter. The receptor was isolated from a human donor with chronic lymphocytic leukemia. The sequences come from PBMCs, collected at disease progression, from a patient treated with ibrutinib. V is TRBV28 and J is TRBJ1-4; D ambiguous. For the CDR3, the DNA is TGTGCCAGCAGGAGGGTCGAAAAACTGTTTTTT. Residues: CASRRVEKLFF. Based on the CDR3 plus reference TRBV28 and TRBJ1-4, the full variable domain is DVKVTQSSRYLVKRTGEKVFLECVQDMDHENMFWYRQDPGLGLRLIYFSYDVKMKEKGDIPEGYSVSREKKERFSLILESASTNQTSMYLCASRRVEKLFFGSGTQLSVL.